This is a list of T cell receptor beta chains from one sample in a study of T-cell memory formation after mild COVID-19. TCRdb reprocessed the 5' RACE reads via MiXCR and lists one record per CDR3 protein. The repertoire holds roughly 250,000 distinct CDR3 sequences, with over 15% as singletons. Input material: PBMCs or a T cell subset sorted from them (not recorded which). All receptors derive from a man aged 18 to 29 who had mild COVID-19 (a few samples of this study predate the infection). Cell type and time point are not known. CDR3s leave out the opening cysteine and the closing phenylalanine or tryptophan. Not every row has a clone size; where given, it reads once, few, many or a size class.

size: few; V: TRBV27; J: TRBJ1-6; CDR3: ASSLSGGLGSPLH
size: few; V: TRBV5-1; J: TRBJ2-1; CDR3: ASSFYGETYNEQF
size: -; V: TRBV12-3/TRBV12-4; J: TRBJ2-3; CDR3: ASSDLRDTSTDTQY
size: -; V: TRBV4-3; J: TRBJ2-1; CDR3: ASSQGSSGPQNEQF
size: few; V: TRBV7-9; J: TRBJ1-1; CDR3: ASSPSLAKNTEAF
size: -; V: TRBV20-1; J: TRBJ2-1; CDR3: SAREETGVNEQF
size: -; V: TRBV24-1; J: TRBJ2-1; CDR3: ATSGGTSGGNNEQF
size: -; V: TRBV29-1; J: TRBJ1-1; CDR3: SVVGGAARPAF
size: -; V: TRBV3-1; J: TRBJ2-3; CDR3: ASSQRDRVADTQY
size: -; V: TRBV7-2; J: TRBJ2-7; CDR3: ASSLVGRGIHEQY
size: -; V: TRBV7-6; J: TRBJ2-2; CDR3: ASSNLDRENTGELF